This is a list of T cell receptor beta chains from one sample in a study of blood T cell repertoires in COVID-19. Produced via immunoSEQ multiplex PCR; TCRdb's table is partial and in-frame only. This table holds 270,000 or so clones, roughly 88% found once. Sequenced input: PBMCs or T cells enriched from blood (not recorded which). The receptors shown here come from a middle-aged woman with acute COVID-19. Both conserved end residues are part of each CDR3. The order of the fields is J gene, D gene, V gene, clone size, CDR3 DNA, CDR3 protein. A D gene is named only where the DNA matches it firmly. The size field is filled for only some rows; it gives once, few, many or a size class.

TRBJ2-2 | TRBD2 | TRBV5-1 | NA | TGCGCCAGCAGCTTGTACCGGGGAGGGGTCAGTGACACCGGGGAGCTGTTTTTT | CASSLYRGGVSDTGELFF
TRBJ1-2 | NA | TRBV5-1 | NA | TGCGCCAGCAGCTTGGAGGGAGAAGCAGGCTATGGCTACACCTTC | CASSLEGEAGYGYTF
TRBJ1-1 | NA | TRBV30 | once | TGTGCCTGGAACAGGGCCACTGAAGCTTTCTTT | CAWNRATEAFF
TRBJ1-4 | NA | TRBV5-1 | few | TGCGCCAGCAGCTCGGGGGGGTCTAATGAAAAACTGTTTTTT | CASSSGGSNEKLFF
TRBJ1-4 | TRBD1 | TRBV24-1 | once | TGTGCCACCAGTGCTCCGGGACAGGGAGTCGAAAAACTGTTTTTT | CATSAPGQGVEKLFF
TRBJ1-2 | NA | TRBV19 | NA | TGTGCCAGTAGTATAGGAGGGACACACTATGGCTACACCTTC | CASSIGGTHYGYTF
TRBJ1-4 | NA | TRBV21-1 | NA | TGTGCCAGCAGCAAAAGAGGACAGGGGGCGTATGAAAAACTGTTTTTT | CASSKRGQGAYEKLFF
TRBJ2-3 | TRBD2 | TRBV18 | once | TGTGCCAGCTCACTGCGGACTAGCGGGGCAGATACGCAGTATTTT | CASSLRTSGADTQYF
TRBJ2-1 | TRBD1 | TRBV10-3 | NA | TGTGCCATCAGTGAGTCGGGGACAGGGGCTGTCAATGAGCAGTTCTTC | CAISESGTGAVNEQFF
TRBJ2-2 | NA | TRBV2 | NA | TGTGCCAGCAGTCCTAGAAACACCGGGGAGCTGTTTTTT | CASSPRNTGELFF
TRBJ1-2 | TRBD1 | TRBV5-1 | NA | TGCGCCAGCAGCGTGACAGGGGAGGGAGGCTACACCTTC | CASSVTGEGGYTF
TRBJ1-2 | NA | TRBV7-9 | once | TGTGCCAGCAGCTGGGCGGGGGTGGACTATGGCTACACCTTC | CASSWAGVDYGYTF
TRBJ1-1 | NA | TRBV18 | NA | TGTGCCAGCTCCCCCATGAACACTGAAGCTTTCTTT | CASSPMNTEAFF
TRBJ1-2 | NA | TRBV3-1/TRBV3-2 | few | TGTGCCAGCAGCCAAGGACTCGGGGGTAGGAACTATGGCTACACCTTC | CASSQGLGGRNYGYTF
TRBJ2-7 | TRBD1 | TRBV12-3/TRBV12-4 | NA | TGTGCCAGCAGTTCCGACAGGGACTACGAGCAGTACTTC | CASSSDRDYEQYF
TRBJ1-2 | NA | TRBV5-1 | NA | TGCGCCAGCAGCTTGGGCCAGGGAGGCTATGGCTACACCTTC | CASSLGQGGYGYTF
TRBJ1-1 | TRBD1 | TRBV7-9 | NA | TGTGCCAGCAGCTCATGGACAGGGCGCACTGAAGCTTTCTTT | CASSSWTGRTEAFF
TRBJ1-5 | NA | TRBV6-1 | few | TGTGCCAGCAGTGAAGCAACGGGAGGGACTAGCAATCAGCCCCAGCATTTT | CASSEATGGTSNQPQHF
TRBJ1-2 | NA | TRBV3-1/TRBV3-2 | NA | TGTGCCAGCAGCACAGCAATTAGAAGTTATGGCTACACCTTC | CASSTAIRSYGYTF
TRBJ2-7 | NA | TRBV7-9 | NA | TGTGCCAGCAGCTTGCTGCAGATCCCCTACGAGCAGTACTTC | CASSLLQIPYEQYF
TRBJ1-1 | NA | TRBV2 | NA | TGTGCCAGCGGGTTCAGCAAGGGGGAAGCTTTCTTT | CASGFSKGEAFF
TRBJ1-5 | NA | TRBV21-1 | NA | TGTGCCAGCAGCAAAGGCGGTAGCAATCAGCCCCAGCATTTT | CASSKGGSNQPQHF
TRBJ1-2 | NA | TRBV28 | NA | TGTGCCAGCAGTTTACAGATAACTAACTATGGCTACACCTTC | CASSLQITNYGYTF
TRBJ2-7 | NA | TRBV5-1 | NA | TGCGCCAGCAGCTTAGGGGGTGTACACGAGCAGTACTTC | CASSLGGVHEQYF
TRBJ2-7 | NA | TRBV7-9 | NA | TGTGCCAGCAGCTCCGCGGGGGCCGCCTACGAGCAGTACTTC | CASSSAGAAYEQYF
TRBJ1-1 | NA | TRBV27 | NA | TGTGCCAGCAACCTCGGACGGGAGGGGAACACTGAAGCTTTCTTT | CASNLGREGNTEAFF
TRBJ2-2 | TRBD1 | TRBV28 | few | TGTGCCAGCAGCTCTAACAGGGGATTGAACGGGGAGCTGTTTTTT | CASSSNRGLNGELFF
TRBJ1-2 | NA | TRBV29-1 | NA | TGCAGCGTTGATCCGGAGGGACGACGCGGCTACACCTTC | CSVDPEGRRGYTF
TRBJ1-2 | NA | TRBV30 | NA | TGTGCCTGGAGTGTACGGGAGAACTATGGCTACACCTTC | CAWSVRENYGYTF
TRBJ1-4 | TRBD1 | TRBV4-1 | NA | TGCGCCAGCAGCCAACAGGGGGGAACTAATGAAAAACTGTTTTTT | CASSQQGGTNEKLFF
TRBJ2-7 | TRBD2 | TRBV18 | few | TGTGCCAGCTCACCACCTCGACCAGCTAGCGGGAGACTCTACGAGCAGTACTTC | CASSPPRPASGRLYEQYF
TRBJ2-7 | TRBD2 | TRBV6-2/TRBV6-3 | NA | TGTGCCAGCAGTTACTCGCGACTAGCGGGGCCTTCTTCCTACGAGCAGTACTTC | CASSYSRLAGPSSYEQYF
TRBJ1-2 | TRBD1 | TRBV11-2 | NA | TGTGCCAGCAGCTTTACCGGCGGACAGGGGCCTGGGTATGGCTACACCTTC | CASSFTGGQGPGYGYTF
TRBJ2-7 | TRBD2 | TRBV5-4 | NA | TGTGCCAGCAGTTCTACCGCCGGGACTAGCGATTACGAGCAGTACTTC | CASSSTAGTSDYEQYF
TRBJ1-4 | TRBD1 | TRBV29-1 | NA | TGCAGCGTCAACACAGGGGGCGTGGATGAAAAACTGTTTTTT | CSVNTGGVDEKLFF
TRBJ2-2 | NA | TRBV4-3 | few | TGCGCCAGCAGCCAAGAGGGGACTACCGGGGAGCTGTTTTTT | CASSQEGTTGELFF
TRBJ1-1 | NA | TRBV6-5 | NA | TGTGCCAGCAGTTACTCGAGAGGGGGGGGAACTGAAGCTTTCTTT | CASSYSRGGGTEAFF
TRBJ2-7 | TRBD2 | TRBV3-1/TRBV3-2 | NA | TGTGCCAGCAGCCTGGGACTAGCGGGACCCCCCTACGAGCAGTACTTC | CASSLGLAGPPYEQYF
TRBJ1-1 | NA | TRBV7-2 | NA | TGTGCCAGCAGCGTACGCGGATCCCCGAACACTGAAGCTTTCTTT | CASSVRGSPNTEAFF
TRBJ2-7 | NA | TRBV4-1 | NA | TGCGCCAGCAGCCAAGTTGCTATGAGCTCCTACGAGCAGTACTTC | CASSQVAMSSYEQYF
TRBJ1-2 | NA | TRBV28 | NA | TGTGCCAGCAGTTCAAGTCAGTATGGCTACACCTTC | CASSSSQYGYTF
TRBJ2-1 | TRBD2 | TRBV5-5 | NA | TGTGCCAGCAGCTCTACAACTAGCGGGGGGGCCTCGGTAGAGCAGTTCTTC | CASSSTTSGGASVEQFF
TRBJ2-7 | NA | TRBV6-2/TRBV6-3 | NA | TGTGCCAGCAGTTCCGGTGGTCATGAGCAGTACTTC | CASSSGGHEQYF
TRBJ1-5 | TRBD1 | TRBV2 | once | TGTGCCAGCAGGAGAGGGACAGGGGTTGGTCAGCCCCAGCATTTT | CASRRGTGVGQPQHF